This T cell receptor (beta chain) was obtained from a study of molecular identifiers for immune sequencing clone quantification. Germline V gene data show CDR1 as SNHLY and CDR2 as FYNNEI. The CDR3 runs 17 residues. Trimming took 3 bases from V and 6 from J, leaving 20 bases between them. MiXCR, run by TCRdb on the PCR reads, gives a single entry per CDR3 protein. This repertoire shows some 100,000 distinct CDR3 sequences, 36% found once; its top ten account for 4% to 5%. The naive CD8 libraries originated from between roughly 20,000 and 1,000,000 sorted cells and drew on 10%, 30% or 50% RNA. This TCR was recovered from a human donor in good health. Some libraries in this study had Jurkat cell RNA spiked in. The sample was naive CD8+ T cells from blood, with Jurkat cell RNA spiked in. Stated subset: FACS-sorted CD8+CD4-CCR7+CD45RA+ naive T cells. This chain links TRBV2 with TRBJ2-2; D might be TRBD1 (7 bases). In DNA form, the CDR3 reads TGTGCCAGCAGTGAGACTTTGACAGGGAGGCCACCCGGGGAGCTGTTTTTT. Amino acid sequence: CASSETLTGRPPGELFF.